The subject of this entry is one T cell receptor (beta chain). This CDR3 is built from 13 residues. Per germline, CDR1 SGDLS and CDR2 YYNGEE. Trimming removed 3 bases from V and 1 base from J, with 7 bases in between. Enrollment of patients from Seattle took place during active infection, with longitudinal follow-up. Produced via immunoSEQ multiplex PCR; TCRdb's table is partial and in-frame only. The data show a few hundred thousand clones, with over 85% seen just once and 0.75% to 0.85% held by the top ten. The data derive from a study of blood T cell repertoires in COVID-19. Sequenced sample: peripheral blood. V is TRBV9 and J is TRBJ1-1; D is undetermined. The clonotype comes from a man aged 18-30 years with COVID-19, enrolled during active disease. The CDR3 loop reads CASSDTPNTEAFF. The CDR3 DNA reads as TGTGCCAGCAGCGATACACCGAACACTGAAGCTTTCTTT.